This entry lists 18 T cell receptor beta chains sequenced from one sample in a study of blood T cell repertoires in COVID-19. Produced via immunoSEQ multiplex PCR; TCRdb's table is partial and in-frame only. Seen here are just under 9,000 clones, approximately 86% observed once, and the top ten hold more than 6%. Material: peripheral blood. All receptors come from a human donor with active COVID-19. The donor label of this sample is uncertain.

This rearrangement joins TRBV7-2 to TRBJ1-6, with 7 bases that match TRBD1. This CDR3 is 14 amino acids long. Germline CDR1 reads SGHTA; CDR2 reads FQGNSA. V gave up 6 bases and J gave up 4 bases; unmatched junction bases: 3. The CDR3 loop reads CASSPGQYNSPLHF. CDR3 bases: TGTGCCAGCAGTCCGGGACAGTATAATTCACCCCTCCACTTT.

The J gene is TRBJ2-2, the V gene TRBV7-9; 7 bases agree with TRBD1. Trimming removed 10 bases from V and 3 bases from J; junction bases left unmatched: 8. The CDR3 length is 14 residues. Germline CDR1 and CDR2: SEHNR and FQNEAQ (reference sequence). The CDR3 DNA sequence: TGTGCCACCCGCGGACAGGCGGACACCGGGGAGCTGTTTTTT. Residues: CATRGQADTGELFF.

This clone was counted a few times. The V gene is TRBV12-3 or TRBV12-4, the J gene TRBJ2-7; the D gene is possibly TRBD1 (7 bases). Trimming stripped 3 bases from V and 6 bases from J, with 9 bases between. The CDR3 extends over 12 amino acids. In DNA, the CDR3 is TGTGCCAGCAGTTTGGAGGGGGCCGAGCAGTACTTC. It encodes CASSLEGAEQYF.

The chain carries TRBV19 and TRBJ1-6, with D unclear. Trimming cost V 4 bases and J 4 bases, with 17 bases left between them. The CDR3 consists of 17 residues. The V gene's germline CDR1 is LNHDA and CDR2 SQIVND (reference sequence). The CDR3, as DNA: TGTGCCAGTAGTAGGCAGCGAGAAGAACGATATAATTCACCCCTCCACTTT. As protein: CASSRQREERYNSPLHF.

The chain employs TRBV3-1 (or the pseudogene TRBV3-2) and TRBJ1-2; D remains ambiguous. CDR1 is LGHDT and CDR2 is YNNKEL in the germline V gene (reference sequence). Trimming removed 0 bases from V and 5 bases from J, with 10 bases in between. The CDR3 spans 14 residues. The CDR3 bases are TGTGCCAGCAGCCAAGATGGCACAGTATATGGCTACACCTTC. This translates into CASSQDGTVYGYTF.

V is TRBV7-8 and J is TRBJ2-1; TRBD1 agrees at 7 bases. After removal of 1 base from V and 8 bases from J, the junction contained 5 bases not matched to a gene. This CDR3 is built from 14 residues. Germline lookup yields CDR1 SGHVS and CDR2 FQNEAQ. The CDR3 loop is CASSLDRGRYEQFF. In DNA form, the CDR3 reads TGTGCCAGCAGCTTAGACAGGGGAAGGTATGAGCAGTTCTTC.

The V and J genes are TRBV6-5 and TRBJ2-7, with a tentative D call TRBD1 (6 bases). The germline gives CDR1 MNHEY, CDR2 SVGAGI. This CDR3 is 14 amino acids long. Trimming shortened V by 2 bases and J by 4 bases, and 12 bases separated the two germline ends. CDR3 in DNA: TGTGCCAGCAGTTACACAGGGTCACCATACGAGCAGTACTTC. Translating gives CASSYTGSPYEQYF.

This clone was counted between two and nine times. The V and J genes are TRBV5-6 and TRBJ2-1; D remains unclear. Germline V gene sequence: CDR1 SGHDT, CDR2 YYEEEE. The CDR3 covers 12 residues. V lost 5 bases, J lost 3 bases, and 6 bases lay in between. The CDR3 region is CASSPIYNEQFF. The DNA of the CDR3 is TGTGCCAGCAGTCCTATCTACAATGAGCAGTTCTTC. The complete variable domain, with remaining parts taken from reference TRBV5-6 and TRBJ2-1, reads DAGVTQSPTHLIKTRGQQVTLRCSPKSGHDTVSWYQQALGQGPQFIFQYYEEEERQRGNFPDRFSGHQFPNYSSELNVNALLLGDSALYLCASSPIYNEQFFGPGTRLTVL.

This chain connects TRBV5-1 to TRBJ1-5; 8 bases map to TRBD1. Unmatched junction bases numbered 5, after V lost 4 bases and J lost 2 bases. The CDR3 loop spans 15 amino acids. Germline loops: CDR1 SGHRS, CDR2 YFSETQ. This CDR3 reads CASSPWGQGNQPQHF. The CDR3 nucleotides are TGCGCCAGCAGCCCATGGGGACAGGGCAATCAGCCCCAGCATTTT. Complete variable domain (other parts from reference TRBV5-1 and TRBJ1-5): KAGVTQTPRYLIKTRGQQVTLSCSPISGHRSVSWYQQTPGQGLQFLFEYFSETQRNKGNFPGRFSGRQFSNSRSEMNVSTLELGDSALYLCASSPWGQGNQPQHFGDGTRLSIL.

The rearrangement joins TRBV4-1 to TRBJ2-7, with D unresolved. This CDR3 spans 15 amino acids. Germline V gene sequence: CDR1 MGHRA, CDR2 YSYEKL. V was pared by 0 bases and J by 4 bases, with 13 bases between. CDR3 protein: CASSQDTARVYEQYF. DNA of the CDR3: TGCGCCAGCAGCCAAGATACGGCCCGGGTGTACGAGCAGTACTTC.

This chain uses TRBV9 with TRBJ2-1; 7 positions agree with TRBD2. The V segment lost 0 bases and the J segment 7 bases; nucleotides outside the gene matches: 13. The CDR3 covers 17 residues. CDR1 is SGDLS, CDR2 YYNGEE, per germline. The CDR3 DNA is TGTGCCAGCAGCGTAGACCCTAAGAGCGGGATATTGAATGAGCAGTTCTTC. Its protein product is CASSVDPKSGILNEQFF. The full variable domain, in which reference TRBV9 and TRBJ2-1 provide the parts outside the CDR3, is DSGVTQTPKHLITATGQRVTLRCSPRSGDLSVYWYQQSLDQGLQFLIQYYNGEERAKGNILERFSAQQFPDLHSELNLSSLELGDSALYFCASSVDPKSGILNEQFFGPGTRLTVL.

The gene calls are TRBV6-4 and TRBJ2-2; perhaps TRBD1 as D (6 bases). V gave up 4 bases and J gave up 3 bases, with 6 bases separating them. The CDR3 runs to 13 residues. Germline CDR1 reads MRHNA; CDR2 reads SNTAGT. CDR3 amino acids: CASSAGDTGELFF. The CDR3 bases are TGTGCCAGCAGTGCAGGGGACACCGGGGAGCTGTTTTTT.

The chain carries TRBV5-1 and TRBJ2-7, with a weak D call TRBD1 (5 bases). Germline lookup yields CDR1 SGHRS and CDR2 YFSETQ. The CDR3 loop spans 13 amino acids. Trimming took off 2 bases at V and 3 bases at J, with 9 bases between the two ends. CDR3 bases: TGCGCCAGCAGCTTAACAGGAGTCTACGAGCAGTACTTC. Residues: CASSLTGVYEQYF.

The chain carries TRBV3-1 (or the pseudogene TRBV3-2) and TRBJ2-3; TRBD2 matches at 9 bases. Germline trimming cut 3 bases from V and 0 bases from J; bases unmatched to any gene: 13. Per germline, CDR1 LGHDT and CDR2 YNNKEL (reference sequence). This CDR3 has 19 residues. The CDR3: CASSHWSAGGPSSTDTQYF. The CDR3 bases are TGTGCCAGCAGCCACTGGTCCGCGGGAGGGCCCTCTAGCACAGATACGCAGTATTTT.

The V gene is TRBV7-2, the J gene TRBJ2-5, with D tentatively TRBD2 (7 bases). Between the trimmed V and J ends, which lost 5 bases and 10 bases, there was a span of 17 bases. This CDR3 is 13 amino acids long. Germline assignment: CDR1 SGHTA and CDR2 FQGNSA. The CDR3 here is CASSTQRGGVQYF. In DNA form, the CDR3 reads TGTGCCAGCAGCACGCAAAGGGGGGGTGTCCAGTACTTC.

The genes are TRBV5-1 and TRBJ2-5; 7 bases match TRBD1. J was trimmed by 4 bases and V by 4 bases; bases with no gene match: 10. Germline V gene sequence: CDR1 SGHRS, CDR2 YFSETQ. The CDR3 is 15 amino acids. The CDR3 nucleotides are TGCGCCAGCAGCCTAAGTACGACAGGGCGAGAGACCCAGTACTTC. The encoded protein is CASSLSTTGRETQYF.

V gene TRBV6-8 combines with J gene TRBJ2-7; 9 bases fit TRBD1. The V and J ends lost 2 bases and 3 bases, in that order; junction bases with no gene match: 11. Germline CDR1 is MNHGY and CDR2 is SAAAGT. This CDR3 is built from 17 residues. As DNA, the CDR3 is TGTGCCAGCAGTTACCGACCGACAGGGGGATGGGACTACGAGCAGTACTTC. As protein: CASSYRPTGGWDYEQYF.

The V call is TRBV12-3 or TRBV12-4, the J call TRBJ2-7; D call uncertain. The CDR3 runs to 12 residues. The V end was cut by 2 bases, the J end by 0 bases, with 2 bases between. The CDR3 nucleotides read TGTGCCAGCAGTTTACACTCCTACGAGCAGTACTTC. This sequence encodes CASSLHSYEQYF.